Reported below is one TCR beta chain. The antigen remains undetermined. The sample belongs to a study of cytomegalovirus exposure and HLA in healthy donors. Broader study findings: Reports described diagnosis of cytomegalovirus status by the classifier as highly specific and sensitive.

The CDR3 loop spans 15 amino acids. Trimming removed 0 bases from V and 1 base from J, with 11 bases in between. CDR1 SGHRS and CDR2 YFSETQ come from the germline V gene. Profiled with immunoSEQ multiplex PCR; TCRdb holds only in-frame clones, not every one. The sample records 150,000 to 200,000 clones, 95% to 97% being singletons. The sample comprised PBMCs. The receptor was isolated from a woman in her late teens or twenties in good health and CMV-seronegative. The rearrangement links TRBV5-1 to TRBJ2-7, with D possibly matching TRBD2 (6 bases). CDR3 nucleotide sequence: TGCGCCAGCAGCTTGGTTGGAGGGCAGTCCTACGAGCAGTACTTC. This gives the protein CASSLVGGQSYEQYF. Full variable domain (rest looked up from reference TRBV5-1 and TRBJ2-7): KAGVTQTPRYLIKTRGQQVTLSCSPISGHRSVSWYQQTPGQGLQFLFEYFSETQRNKGNFPGRFSGRQFSNSRSEMNVSTLELGDSALYLCASSLVGGQSYEQYFGPGTRLTVT.